This T cell receptor (beta chain) is drawn from a study of T cell repertoires in cytomegalovirus infection. Background on the study: Well-studied HLA-B-restricted epitopes and recently identified HLA-C-restricted epitopes of CMV were both used in the study. Study-level points and caveats: It was HLA-C-restricted CMV-specific TCR beta clonotypes that dominated the response ex vivo. Identification of carriers of CMV plus the relevant HLA was achieved through cumulative public TCR beta family frequency.

Worth noting for this clonotype: Its cognate antigen is unknown.

TCRdb called the reads again in MiXCR, with one record for every CDR3 protein. Of about 340,000 distinct CDR3 sequences listed, 25% to 30% are singletons. V was cut by 11 bases and J by 3 bases, with 13 bases left in between. Germline assignment: CDR1 MNHEY and CDR2 SVGAGI. CDR3 size: 12 residues. The V and J genes are TRBV6-5 and TRBJ2-5; D is perhaps TRBD1 (6 bases). The specimen comprised cultured PBMCs, sampled from culture after CMV antigen stimulation. This clonotype originated in a human donor in good health (CMV status not recorded). Some clones in this sample may be carry-over from other donors' samples. This CDR3 reads CALVRGEETQYF. CDR3 sequence (DNA): TGTGCCCTAGTCAGGGGCGAAGAGACCCAGTACTTC.